These 14 T cell receptor beta chains share one sample of origin, sequenced in a study of T cells after somatic rescue of genetic block. The method was immunoSEQ multiplex PCR; TCRdb's version includes in-frame clones alone and lacks a portion of them. The profile covers about 12,000 clones, with about 76% appearing a single time and over 9.5% taken by the ten largest. Sequencing was carried out using peripheral blood mononuclear cells (PBMCs). The receptors shown here come from a boy between 10 and 17 years old.

The V call is TRBV7-9, the J call TRBJ2-1; D not resolved. Looked up from germline, CDR1 is SEHNR and CDR2 is FQNEAQ (reference sequence). V lost 2 bases to trimming and J lost 5 bases, with 10 bases between them. CDR3 size: 14 residues. This CDR3 reads CASSLKGIDNEQFF. The CDR3 DNA is TGTGCCAGCAGCTTAAAAGGTATAGACAATGAGCAGTTCTTC.

V usage is TRBV4-1 and J usage is TRBJ2-7; possibly TRBD2 for D (5 bases). The CDR3 is made up of 16 amino acids. The germline gives CDR1 MGHRA, CDR2 YSYEKL. Trimming cost V 1 base and J 0 bases, with 13 bases left between them. The CDR3 spells CASSQGRRGFSYEQYF. CDR3 sequence (DNA): TGCGCCAGCAGCCAAGGGAGGCGAGGGTTCTCCTACGAGCAGTACTTC.

The chain combines TRBV19 with TRBJ1-1; perhaps TRBD1 as D (5 bases). Germline loops: CDR1 LNHDA, CDR2 SQIVND (reference sequence). This CDR3 is 16 amino acids long. Trimming took 6 bases from V and 0 from J, leaving 17 bases between them. Written as DNA, the CDR3 is TGTGCCAGTAGGGGACTTACAGGACTCATGAACACTGAAGCTTTCTTT. This codes for CASRGLTGLMNTEAFF.

J is TRBJ2-5 and V is TRBV11-2, with D possibly being TRBD1 or TRBD2 (5 bases each). Per the germline V gene, CDR1 is SGHAT and CDR2 is FQNNGV. The CDR3 is 15 residues long. V was shortened by 4 bases and J by 5 bases, with 17 bases between the two germline ends. CDR3 DNA sequence: TGTGCCAGCAGCTCCACGGGACCGCCGAGGGAGACCCAGTACTTC. Protein sequence: CASSSTGPPRETQYF.

The chain uses TRBV7-9 and TRBJ2-5; tentative D call: TRBD1 (6 bases). The germline V gene encodes CDR1 SEHNR and CDR2 FQNEAQ (reference sequence). The CDR3 contains 13 residues. Trimming removed 6 bases from V and 3 bases from J, with 11 bases in between. CDR3 in amino acids: CASRPGQKETQYF. DNA of the CDR3: TGTGCCAGCAGACCGGGACAAAAAGAGACCCAGTACTTC.

The chain is built from TRBV12-5 and TRBJ1-2; no clear D. Germline values: CDR1 LGHNT, CDR2 FRNRAP. V lost 3 bases and J 8 bases, leaving 13 bases between the germline ends. CDR3 length equals 13 residues. The CDR3: CASGLGGSGGYTF. The CDR3 DNA is TGTGCTAGTGGTTTAGGTGGTAGCGGGGGCTACACCTTC. Looking up the rest from reference TRBV12-5 and TRBJ1-2 gives the full variable domain: DARVTQTPRHKVTEMGQEVTMRCQPILGHNTVFWYRQTMMQGLELLAYFRNRAPLDDSGMPKDRFSAEMPDATLATLKIQPSEPRDSAVYFCASGLGGSGGYTFGSGTRLTVV.

This sequence joins TRBV28 and TRBJ1-3, with D possibly being TRBD1 (6 bases). Trimming removed 8 bases from V and 4 bases from J, with 27 bases in between. Germline CDR1 is MDHEN and CDR2 is SYDVKM. This CDR3 spans 18 amino acids. For the CDR3, the DNA is TGTGCCAGCTCGCCCGGGGGGGCCGACCTCGGGAAGGGAAACACCATATATTTT. The encoded protein is CASSPGGADLGKGNTIYF.

The chain combines TRBV5-4 with TRBJ2-2; the match to TRBD2 covers 8 bases. The length of the CDR3 is 18 residues. J was trimmed by 1 base and V by 0 bases; bases with no gene match: 8. Germline V gene lookup returns CDR1 SGHNT and CDR2 YYREEE (reference sequence). CDR3 DNA: TGTGCCAGCAGCTTGGAGGGCTTAGCGGGGAAGAACACCGGGGAGCTGTTTTTT. Its translation is CASSLEGLAGKNTGELFF.

This chain uses TRBV4-1 with TRBJ2-3; 7 nucleotides line up with TRBD2. V was clipped by 0 bases and J by 9 bases; unmatched bases: 9. Germline V CDR1 and CDR2: MGHRA, YSYEKL. This CDR3 has 15 amino acids. The CDR3 DNA sequence: TGCGCCAGCAGCCAAGATTTAGCGGGTGGTAGAACGCAGTATTTT. Amino acid sequence: CASSQDLAGGRTQYF.

The J gene is TRBJ2-2, the V gene TRBV5-1, with D perhaps given as TRBD1 or TRBD2 (5 bases each). V was cut by 0 bases and J by 4 bases, with 13 bases left in between. CDR1 and CDR2 from the germline V gene are SGHRS and YFSETQ. The CDR3 spans 16 residues. CDR3 residues: CASSLERGGVTGELFF. The CDR3 region has the DNA TGCGCCAGCAGCTTGGAGAGGGGTGGGGTCACCGGGGAGCTGTTTTTT.

There are a few counts of this clone. The gene calls are TRBV20-1 and TRBJ1-1, with D unclear. The germline V gene has CDR1 DFQATT and CDR2 SNEGSKA (reference sequence). This CDR3 has 10 residues. The CDR3 coding sequence is TGCAGACCTACAAACACTGAAGCTTTCTTT. Protein sequence: CRPTNTEAFF.

The J gene is TRBJ2-3, the V gene TRBV10-3, with D maybe TRBD2 (6 bases). The length of the CDR3 is 15 residues. Trimming took 4 bases from V and 4 from J, leaving 15 bases between them. CDR1 and CDR2 (germline): ENHRY, SYGVKD. The CDR3 bases are TGTGCCATCAGTGCCAAGCCCTGGGGGGCAGATACGCAGTATTTT. This translates into CAISAKPWGADTQYF.

The chain has TRBV5-1 and TRBJ2-6; D is unclear. Per the germline V gene, CDR1 is SGHRS and CDR2 is YFSETQ. V lost 0 bases, J lost 0 bases, and 19 bases lay in between. This CDR3 has 20 amino acids. CDR3 bases: TGCGCCAGCAGCTTGGTGGGAACCCAGGCACCCAACTCTGGGGCCAACGTCCTGACTTTC. Protein: CASSLVGTQAPNSGANVLTF.

The V gene is TRBV5-5, the J gene TRBJ1-1, with D hard to call. The V gene's germline CDR1 is SGHKS and CDR2 YYEKEE (reference sequence). V lost 4 bases and J lost 0, with 10 bases in between. The CDR3 loop spans 14 amino acids. The CDR3 DNA is TGTGCCAGCAGCCTTTACCTCATGAACACTGAAGCTTTCTTT. As protein: CASSLYLMNTEAFF.